The 27 T cell receptor beta chains below come from one sample, sequenced in a study of blood T cell repertoires in COVID-19 (dated by TCRdb to 2020 to 2022). The protocol used for the library was the immunoSEQ multiplex PCR assay. TCRdb took this table from immuneACCESS and kept in-frame rearrangements with V and J called. Such tables lack part of the clones; where checked against another copy, unresolved V genes explain under half of the gap, and the rest is unexplained. For this sample there are tens of thousands of clones; approximately 90% appear just once. The ten largest make up more than 5.5% of the sample. Sequences were obtained from peripheral blood. The receptor source for this set is a woman between 50 and 59 years old with acute or convalescent COVID-19.

The chain recombines TRBV19 with TRBJ2-1; unclear D gene. Germline V gene lookup returns CDR1 LNHDA and CDR2 SQIVND (reference sequence). The CDR3 sequence is 15 residues long. Trimming took off 3 bases at V and 2 bases at J, with 11 bases between the two ends. CDR3 DNA sequence: TGTGCCAGTAGTATCACAGAGCTTGCCTACAATGAGCAGTTCTTC. This translates into CASSITELAYNEQFF.

Notes on this clone: Sequence at one end of the junction differs from germline and may be a read error. This chain connects TRBV20-1 to TRBJ2-7; 7 bases fit TRBD1. Looked up from germline, CDR1 is DFQATT and CDR2 is SNEGSKA (reference sequence). This CDR3 has 11 amino acids. CDR3 protein: CSATKPGQLNF. CDR3 DNA: TGCAGTGCTACCAAGCCGGGACAGCTGAACTTC.

The chain has TRBV7-2 and TRBJ2-7; TRBD2 matches 9 bases. Germline CDR1 SGHTA, CDR2 FQGNSA. Losses at the gene ends were 4 bases for V and 1 base for J; bases not matched to a gene: 2. The CDR3 is 14 residues long. The DNA for the CDR3 is TGTGCCAGCAGCTCAACTAGCGGGTCCTACGAGCAGTACTTC. Translation gives CASSSTSGSYEQYF.

This clone was detected a few times. V is TRBV7-3 and J is TRBJ1-5; no clear D. The germline gives CDR1 SGHTA, CDR2 FQGTGA. Trimming took 2 bases from V and 2 from J, leaving 4 bases between them. The CDR3 totals 13 residues. The CDR3 spells CASSLERNQPQHF. For the CDR3, the DNA is TGTGCCAGCAGCTTAGAGCGCAATCAGCCCCAGCATTTT.

V usage is TRBV6-1 and J usage is TRBJ2-7, with D maybe TRBD2 (6 bases). The V end lost 5 bases, the J end lost 3 bases, and 11 bases lay between the germline ends. Germline V CDR1 and CDR2: MNHNS, SASEGT. This CDR3 has 13 amino acids. The CDR3 nucleotides read TGTGCCAGCAGTCCGGGAGCTCGCTACGAGCAGTACTTC. Translation: CASSPGARYEQYF.

The chain has TRBV28 and TRBJ1-1, with D tentatively TRBD1 (5 bases). The length of the CDR3 is 13 residues. Trimming took 10 bases from V and 7 from J, leaving 19 bases between them. CDR1 and CDR2 (germline): MDHEN, SYDVKM. The CDR3 protein is CATHSSPDIEAFF. The CDR3 DNA follows: TGTGCCACCCATTCTTCCCCGGACATTGAAGCTTTCTTT.

The chain carries TRBV2 and TRBJ1-5, with D possibly matching TRBD1 (5 bases). CDR3 length: 15 amino acids. Germline V gene sequence: CDR1 SNHLY, CDR2 FYNNEI. V lost 3 bases and J 1 base, leaving 10 bases between the germline ends. CDR3 nucleotides: TGTGCCAGCAGTGACACGGGGGGGAGCAATCAGCCCCAGCATTTT. This gives the protein CASSDTGGSNQPQHF.

The CDR3 loop reads CASSLAGTYNEQFF. The CDR3 DNA sequence: TGTGCCAGCAGCTTAGCGGGTACCTACAATGAGCAGTTCTTC. This chain joins TRBV11-3 and TRBJ2-1, with no clear D. The germline V gene encodes CDR1 SGHNT and CDR2 YENEEA. The CDR3 is made up of 14 amino acids. V lost 1 base, J lost 2 bases, and 6 bases lay in between.

This clone appeared a single time. The rearrangement links TRBV30 to TRBJ1-2, with D uncertain. The V and J ends lost 0 bases and 7 bases respectively, with 12 bases between them. The V gene's germline CDR1 is GTSNPN and CDR2 SVGIG (reference sequence). CDR3 length equals 13 residues. CDR3 in amino acids: CAWSVFEGAGYTF. Here the CDR3 DNA reads TGTGCCTGGAGTGTTTTTGAGGGTGCTGGCTACACCTTC. Based on the CDR3 plus reference TRBV30 and TRBJ1-2, the full variable domain is SQTIHQWPATLVQPVGSPLSLECTVEGTSNPNLYWYRQAAGRGLQLLFYSVGIGQISSEVPQNLSASRPQDRQFILSSKKLLLSDSGFYLCAWSVFEGAGYTFGSGTRLTVV.

V gene TRBV24-1 combines with J gene TRBJ2-5; TRBD1 might be the D (6 bases). Germline V CDR1 and CDR2: KGHDR, SFDVKD. V was cut by 2 bases and J by 3 bases, with 18 bases left in between. The CDR3 has 17 amino acids. DNA for the CDR3: TGTGCCACCAGTGATTCATCAACAGGGTGGAGTGAAGAGACCCAGTACTTC. Protein product: CATSDSSTGWSEETQYF.

The rearrangement uses TRBV5-1 and TRBJ2-7; no clear D. The CDR3 sequence is 15 residues long. Germline V gene lookup returns CDR1 SGHRS and CDR2 YFSETQ. Trimming left V 5 bases short and J 3 bases short, with 18 bases between. The CDR3 DNA sequence: TGCGCCAGCAGTAAAGCCTCAGGTCAAAACTACGAGCAGTACTTC. It is translated as CASSKASGQNYEQYF.

The chain combines TRBV12-3 or TRBV12-4 with TRBJ1-2, with D possibly TRBD1 on 6 matching bases. CDR3 length: 11 amino acids. V dropped 3 bases and J dropped 14 bases, with 13 bases sitting between them. The CDR3 region has the DNA TGTGCCAGCAGTTTGGGGCAGGGGAAGACCTTC. This sequence encodes CASSLGQGKTF.

V gene TRBV9 combines with J gene TRBJ1-1; D ambiguous. This CDR3 region has 15 residues. Trimming took 2 bases from V and 5 from J, leaving 16 bases between them. The V gene's germline CDR1 is SGDLS and CDR2 YYNGEE. The CDR3 sequence is CASSVSAGGWTEAFF. The CDR3, as DNA: TGTGCCAGCAGCGTTAGCGCAGGAGGATGGACTGAAGCTTTCTTT.

V usage is TRBV5-4 and J usage is TRBJ2-3; 10 bases map to TRBD2. After removal of 4 bases from V and 2 bases from J, the junction contained 10 bases not matched to a gene. The germline V gene encodes CDR1 SGHNT and CDR2 YYREEE (reference sequence). There are 17 residues in the CDR3. Here the CDR3 DNA reads TGTGCCAGCAGCGCCTACGGGACTAGCGCCTACACAGATACGCAGTATTTT. Residues: CASSAYGTSAYTDTQYF.

The V gene is TRBV2, the J gene TRBJ1-5; 8 bases map to TRBD1. There are 13 residues in the CDR3. V lost 7 bases, J lost 6 bases, and 5 bases stayed unmatched. Germline CDR1 reads SNHLY; CDR2 reads FYNNEI. Written as DNA, the CDR3 is TGTGCCAGCATGAGACAGGGGAGTCAGCCCCAGCATTTT. Residues: CASMRQGSQPQHF. Variable domain in full (rest from reference TRBV2 and TRBJ1-5): EPEVTQTPSHQVTQMGQEVILRCVPISNHLYFYWYRQILGQKVEFLVSFYNNEISEKSEIFDDQFSVERPDGSNFTLKIRSTKLEDSAMYFCASMRQGSQPQHFGDGTRLSIL.

The chain's CDR3 is CAWSYGDNQPQHF. CDR3 bases: TGTGCCTGGAGTTACGGGGACAATCAGCCCCAGCATTTT. The chain employs TRBV30 and TRBJ1-5; the D is unclear. Trimming left V 2 bases short and J 3 bases short, with 8 bases between. The CDR3 runs to 13 residues. Germline CDR1 is GTSNPN and CDR2 is SVGIG (reference sequence).

The CDR3: CANGGSYNEQFF. Here the CDR3 DNA reads TGTGCAAACGGGGGGTCCTACAATGAGCAGTTCTTC. The chain employs TRBV6-6 and TRBJ2-1; the match to TRBD2 covers 7 bases. Germline V gene lookup returns CDR1 MNHNY and CDR2 SVGAGI (reference sequence). The CDR3 covers 12 residues.

The chain carries TRBV6-5 and TRBJ1-4; 11 bases fit TRBD1. CDR1 is MNHEY, CDR2 SVGAGI, per germline. The J segment lost 5 bases and the V segment lost 6 bases, leaving 5 bases of the junction unmatched. The CDR3 consists of 15 residues. CDR3 nucleotides: TGTGCCAGCAGCCGGGACAGGGGGGGAAATGAAAAACTGTTTTTT. The encoded protein is CASSRDRGGNEKLFF.

J is TRBJ1-1 and V is TRBV6-5, with TRBD1 matching over 8 bases. From germline, CDR1 is MNHEY and CDR2 SVGAGI. V was clipped by 6 bases and J by 3 bases; unmatched bases: 9. The CDR3 length is 15 residues. CDR3 DNA: TGTGCCAGCAGCGACAGGGGACTGGGGGACACTGAAGCTTTCTTT. Its protein is CASSDRGLGDTEAFF.

The chain recombines TRBV7-9 with TRBJ1-4; 7 positions match TRBD1. This CDR3 has 14 amino acids. V was pared by 5 bases and J by 7 bases, with 7 bases of the junction left unmatched. Germline CDR1 is SEHNR and CDR2 is FQNEAQ (reference sequence). DNA of the CDR3: TGTGCCAGCAGCGTACAGGGGACGGGTGAAAAACTGTTTTTT. It encodes CASSVQGTGEKLFF.

The chain recombines TRBV11-2 with TRBJ2-3, with 8 bases lining up with TRBD2. CDR1 is SGHAT, CDR2 FQNNGV, per germline. The CDR3 totals 16 residues. Unmatched junction bases numbered 7, after V lost 1 base and J lost 4 bases. The CDR3 DNA reads TGTGCCAGCAGCTTAGTATCTAGCGGGTTCGCAGATACGCAGTATTTT. Translated: CASSLVSSGFADTQYF.

The chain combines TRBV28 with TRBJ1-2; D is possibly TRBD1 (5 bases). Germline V gene sequence: CDR1 MDHEN, CDR2 SYDVKM. The CDR3 contains 16 residues. V was pared by 5 bases and J by 0 bases, with 16 bases between. The DNA of the CDR3 is TGTGCCAGCAGTCCGATGGGGGGGGGAGCTAACTATGGCTACACCTTC. This encodes CASSPMGGGANYGYTF.

The rearrangement uses TRBV9 and TRBJ2-3; 12 nucleotides align to TRBD2. With V trimmed by 4 bases and J by 5 bases, 5 bases remained unmatched. In germline, CDR1 is SGDLS, CDR2 YYNGEE. The CDR3 runs to 15 residues. In DNA form, the CDR3 reads TGTGCCAGCAGCCCCCTAGCGGGGGGGTTAGATACGCAGTATTTT. Its protein is CASSPLAGGLDTQYF.

The chain has TRBV2 and TRBJ1-5; 7 nucleotides line up with TRBD1. The germline V gene encodes CDR1 SNHLY and CDR2 FYNNEI. The CDR3 consists of 14 residues. V was clipped by 5 bases and J by 11 bases; unmatched bases: 12. CDR3 amino acids: CASSPLTGSASQHF. CDR3 coding DNA: TGTGCCAGCAGTCCGTTGACAGGGAGTGCGTCCCAGCATTTT.

The chain carries TRBV2 and TRBJ2-7; 9 nucleotides align to TRBD1. V lost 4 bases to trimming and J lost 5 bases; unmatched junction nucleotides: 6. The CDR3 extends over 14 amino acids. Germline CDR1 is SNHLY and CDR2 is FYNNEI. The CDR3 DNA sequence: TGTGCCAGCAGTGGTGGGACAGGGAGGGACGAGCAGTACTTC. This encodes CASSGGTGRDEQYF.

The chain has TRBV11-2 and TRBJ2-5; TRBD1 agrees at 10 bases. Germline V gene lookup returns CDR1 SGHAT and CDR2 FQNNGV. The length of the CDR3 is 15 residues. Losses at the gene ends were 5 bases for V and 4 bases for J; bases not matched to a gene: 7. CDR3 amino acids: CASSADRGRGETQYF. The DNA for the CDR3 is TGTGCCAGCAGCGCCGACAGGGGGCGCGGAGAGACCCAGTACTTC.

The chain combines TRBV7-2 with TRBJ1-2; 7 bases are shared with TRBD1. The CDR3 has 17 amino acids. CDR1 is SGHTA and CDR2 is FQGNSA in the germline V gene. J was trimmed by 0 bases and V by 2 bases; bases with no gene match: 9. Written as DNA, the CDR3 is TGTGCCAGCAGCTTAAGTAGGGGCAGGGGGTCTAACTATGGCTACACCTTC. Protein product: CASSLSRGRGSNYGYTF.